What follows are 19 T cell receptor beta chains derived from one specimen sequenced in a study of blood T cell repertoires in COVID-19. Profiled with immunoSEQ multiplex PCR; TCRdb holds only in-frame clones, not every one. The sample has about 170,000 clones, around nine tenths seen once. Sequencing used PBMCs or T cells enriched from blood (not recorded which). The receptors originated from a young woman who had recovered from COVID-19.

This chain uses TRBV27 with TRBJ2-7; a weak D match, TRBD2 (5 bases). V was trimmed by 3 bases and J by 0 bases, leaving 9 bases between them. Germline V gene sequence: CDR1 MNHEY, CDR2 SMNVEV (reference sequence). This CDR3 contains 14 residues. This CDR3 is CASSLVRDSYEQYF. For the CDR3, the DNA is TGTGCCAGCAGTTTGGTCCGGGACTCCTACGAGCAGTACTTC.

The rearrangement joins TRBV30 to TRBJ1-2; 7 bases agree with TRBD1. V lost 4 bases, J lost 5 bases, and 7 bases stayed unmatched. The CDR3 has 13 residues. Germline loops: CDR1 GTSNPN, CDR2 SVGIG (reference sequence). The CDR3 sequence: CAWNRDRGYGYTF. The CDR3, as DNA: TGTGCCTGGAACCGGGACAGAGGGTATGGCTACACCTTC.

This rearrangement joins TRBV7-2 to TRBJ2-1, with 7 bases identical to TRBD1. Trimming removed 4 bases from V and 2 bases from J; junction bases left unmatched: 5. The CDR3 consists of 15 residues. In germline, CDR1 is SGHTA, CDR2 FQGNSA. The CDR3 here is CASSSTGTAYNEQFF. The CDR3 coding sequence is TGTGCCAGCAGCTCCACCGGGACAGCCTACAATGAGCAGTTCTTC.

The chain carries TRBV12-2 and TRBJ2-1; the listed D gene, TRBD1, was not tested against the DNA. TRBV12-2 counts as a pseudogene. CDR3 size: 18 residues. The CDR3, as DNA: TGTGCAAGTCGCTTAGGGCCCCCAAGGGGGCGCGATCATCCTGAGCAGTTCTTC. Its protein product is CASRLGPPRGRDHPEQFF.

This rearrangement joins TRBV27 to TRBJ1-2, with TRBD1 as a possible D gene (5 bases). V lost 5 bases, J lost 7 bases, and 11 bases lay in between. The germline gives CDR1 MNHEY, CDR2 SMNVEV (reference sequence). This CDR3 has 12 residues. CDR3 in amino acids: CASSTLGGGYTF. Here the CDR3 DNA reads TGTGCCAGCAGTACCCTCGGGGGTGGCTACACCTTC.

CDR3 sequence: CASSFSGSGTGELFF. DNA of the CDR3: TGTGCCAGCAGCTTTAGCGGGTCAGGCACCGGGGAGCTGTTTTTT. This chain connects TRBV13 to TRBJ2-2, with 7 positions matching TRBD2. Germline values: CDR1 PRHDT, CDR2 FYEKMQ (reference sequence). V was pared by 3 bases and J by 4 bases, with 5 bases of the junction left unmatched. The CDR3 sequence is 15 residues long.

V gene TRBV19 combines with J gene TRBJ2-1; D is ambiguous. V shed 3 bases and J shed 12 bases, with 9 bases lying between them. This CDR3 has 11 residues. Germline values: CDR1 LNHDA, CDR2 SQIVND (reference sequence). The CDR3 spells CASSISYVQFF. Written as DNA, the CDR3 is TGTGCCAGTAGTATTAGCTACGTGCAGTTCTTC.

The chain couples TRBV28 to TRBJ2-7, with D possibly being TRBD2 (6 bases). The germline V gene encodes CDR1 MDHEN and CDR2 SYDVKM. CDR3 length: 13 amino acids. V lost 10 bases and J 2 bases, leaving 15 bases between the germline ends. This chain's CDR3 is CATSPGLAYEQYF. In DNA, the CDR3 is TGTGCCACATCGCCGGGACTTGCCTACGAGCAGTACTTC.

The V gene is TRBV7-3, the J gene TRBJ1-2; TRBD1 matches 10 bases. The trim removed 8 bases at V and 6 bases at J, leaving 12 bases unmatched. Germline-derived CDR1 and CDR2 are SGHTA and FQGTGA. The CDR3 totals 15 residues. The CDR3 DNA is TGTGCCAGCTCCCTAAGCCCCGGGACAGGGGATGGCTACACCTTC. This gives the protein CASSLSPGTGDGYTF.

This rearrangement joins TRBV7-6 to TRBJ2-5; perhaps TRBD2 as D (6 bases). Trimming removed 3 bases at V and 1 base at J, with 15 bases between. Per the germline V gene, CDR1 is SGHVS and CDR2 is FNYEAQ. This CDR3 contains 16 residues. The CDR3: CASSLEGWRGQETQYF. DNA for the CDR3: TGTGCCAGCAGCTTGGAGGGCTGGAGGGGCCAAGAGACCCAGTACTTC. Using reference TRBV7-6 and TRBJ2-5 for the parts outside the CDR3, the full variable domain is GAGVSQSPRYKVTKRGQDVALRCDPISGHVSLYWYRQALGQGPEFLTYFNYEAQQDKSGLPNDRFSAERPEGSISTLTIQRTEQRDSAMYRCASSLEGWRGQETQYFGPGTRLLVL.

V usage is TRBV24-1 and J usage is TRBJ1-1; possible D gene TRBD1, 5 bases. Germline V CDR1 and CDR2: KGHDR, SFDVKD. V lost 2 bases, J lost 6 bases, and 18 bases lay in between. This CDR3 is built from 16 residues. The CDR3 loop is CATSDWVRRGRSEAFF. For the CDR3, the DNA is TGTGCCACCAGTGATTGGGTACGGAGGGGACGGTCTGAAGCTTTCTTT.

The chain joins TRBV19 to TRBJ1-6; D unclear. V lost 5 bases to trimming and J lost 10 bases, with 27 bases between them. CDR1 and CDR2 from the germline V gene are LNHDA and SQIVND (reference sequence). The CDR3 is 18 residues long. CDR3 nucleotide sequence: TGTGCCAGTAGTGCGAGGACTCGTGGTGAGGGTCGTGGATCACCCCTCCACTTT. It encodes CASSARTRGEGRGSPLHF. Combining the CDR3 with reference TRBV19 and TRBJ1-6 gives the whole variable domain DGGITQSPKYLFRKEGQNVTLSCEQNLNHDAMYWYRQDPGQGLRLIYYSQIVNDFQKGDIAEGYSVSREKKESFPLTVTSAQKNPTAFYLCASSARTRGEGRGSPLHFGNGTRLTVT.

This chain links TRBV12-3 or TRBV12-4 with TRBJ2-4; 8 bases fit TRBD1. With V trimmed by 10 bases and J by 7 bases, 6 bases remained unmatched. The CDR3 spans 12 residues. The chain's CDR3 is CATARGRNIQYF. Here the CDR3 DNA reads TGTGCCACCGCCAGGGGGCGGAACATTCAGTACTTC.

The CDR3 protein is CASSPVGRYGYTF. The CDR3 DNA reads TGCGCCAGCAGCCCGGTGGGCCGCTATGGCTACACCTTC. The chain is built from TRBV4-1 and TRBJ1-2; D is uncertain. Germline V gene sequence: CDR1 MGHRA, CDR2 YSYEKL. CDR3 length: 13 residues. The ends were cut back, 4 bases at V and 4 bases at J, with 10 bases in the middle.

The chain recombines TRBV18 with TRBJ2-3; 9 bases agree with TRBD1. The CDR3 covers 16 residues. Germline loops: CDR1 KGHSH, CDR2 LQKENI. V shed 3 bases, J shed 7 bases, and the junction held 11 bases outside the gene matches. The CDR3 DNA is TGTGCCAGCTCACCTCTGGGGACAGGGCTCGTTCATACGCAGTATTTT. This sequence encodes CASSPLGTGLVHTQYF.

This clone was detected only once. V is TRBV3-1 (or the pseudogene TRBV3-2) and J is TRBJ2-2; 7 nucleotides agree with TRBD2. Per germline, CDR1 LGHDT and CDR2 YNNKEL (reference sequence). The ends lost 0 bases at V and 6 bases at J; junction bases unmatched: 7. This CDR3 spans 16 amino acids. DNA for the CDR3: TGTGCCAGCAGCCAAGATCGAGTGGGGAGGGCCGGGGAGCTGTTTTTT. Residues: CASSQDRVGRAGELFF.

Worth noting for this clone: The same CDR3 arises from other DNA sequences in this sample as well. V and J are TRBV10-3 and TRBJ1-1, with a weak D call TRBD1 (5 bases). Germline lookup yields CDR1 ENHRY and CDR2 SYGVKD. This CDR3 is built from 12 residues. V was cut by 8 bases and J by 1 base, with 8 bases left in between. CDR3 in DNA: TGTGCCATCCGTGGGGCGAACACTGAAGCTTTCTTT. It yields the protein CAIRGANTEAFF.

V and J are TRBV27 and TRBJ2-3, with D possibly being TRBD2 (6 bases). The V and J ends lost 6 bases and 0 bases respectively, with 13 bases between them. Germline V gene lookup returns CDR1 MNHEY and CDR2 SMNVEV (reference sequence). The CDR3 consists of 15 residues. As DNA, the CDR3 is TGTGCCAGCAGCGACCGGGACTCAAGCACAGATACGCAGTATTTT. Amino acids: CASSDRDSSTDTQYF.

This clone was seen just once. CDR3 loop: CASSTGLAGAGTGELFF. CDR3 coding DNA: TGTGCCAGCAGCACGGGACTAGCGGGAGCCGGGACCGGGGAGCTGTTTTTT. V is TRBV7-9 and J is TRBJ2-2; TRBD2 matches at 14 bases. With V trimmed by 5 bases and J by 5 bases, 7 bases remained unmatched. The CDR3 has 17 residues. In germline, CDR1 is SEHNR, CDR2 FQNEAQ (reference sequence).